These 31 T cell receptor beta chains were all obtained from the same sample, sequenced in a study of vaccination effects on CD4 cells after COVID-19. TCRdb's copy holds only in-frame clones and misses some; the assay was immunoSEQ multiplex PCR. The sample lists some 68,000 clones, roughly 72% occurring once. Their specific antigens are unknown. ViraFEST expansion of antigen-specific CD4+ T cells with viral peptide pools preceded sequencing. Following an approximately ten-day culture, CD4+ T cells were purified. Vaccine recipients had no previous SARS-CoV-2 infection; their nucleocapsid antibodies were negative. Sequencing was performed on CD4+ T cells from PBMCs cultured with HCoV-OC43 spike peptides, taken before COVID-19 vaccination. The subset is: HCoV-OC43 spike overlapping peptide pool stimulation. Receptor source: a human donor who received a COVID-19 vaccine.

In DNA, the CDR3 is TGTGCCTGGAGTGTAACTTTAGGATCGCCCCAGCATTTT. It specifies CAWSVTLGSPQHF. The chain recombines TRBV30 with TRBJ1-5; D gene ambiguous. Germline CDR1 is GTSNPN and CDR2 is SVGIG (reference sequence). V lost 0 bases and J lost 9, with 12 bases in between. The CDR3 is 13 amino acids.

The rearrangement uses TRBV13 and TRBJ2-1, with 10 bases that match TRBD2. The germline V gene encodes CDR1 PRHDT and CDR2 FYEKMQ (reference sequence). V was pared by 5 bases and J by 0 bases, with 4 bases of the junction left unmatched. CDR3 size: 16 residues. The DNA of the CDR3 is TGTGCCAGCAGCACGATAGCGGGGGGCTCCTACAATGAGCAGTTCTTC. It is translated as CASSTIAGGSYNEQFF.

The chain couples TRBV7-8 to TRBJ2-3; 7 bases align to TRBD2. V dropped 3 bases and J dropped 6; count of bases not matched to a gene: 6. Germline CDR1 and CDR2: SGHVS and FQNEAQ. CDR3 length: 14 residues. CDR3 DNA: TGTGCCAGCAGCTTCCAGCCCGGGGGGGATACGCAGTATTTT. This codes for CASSFQPGGDTQYF.

The chain uses TRBV30 and TRBJ1-1; no reliable D call. The CDR3 totals 14 residues. The V gene lost 4 bases and the J gene lost 5 bases, with 17 bases spanning the gap. Germline lookup yields CDR1 GTSNPN and CDR2 SVGIG (reference sequence). CDR3 DNA sequence: TGTGCCTGGAAGCCGGGCCTTGGAAGGACTGAAGCTTTCTTT. It encodes CAWKPGLGRTEAFF.

The chain combines TRBV5-1 with TRBJ1-1; D might be TRBD1 (6 bases). The V and J ends lost 3 bases and 4 bases respectively, with 13 bases between them. The CDR3 has 14 amino acids. Germline CDR1 SGHRS, CDR2 YFSETQ. The CDR3 protein is CASSSHQGRTEAFF. In DNA, the CDR3 is TGCGCCAGCAGCTCTCACCAGGGGCGCACTGAAGCTTTCTTT.

V and J are TRBV7-2 and TRBJ2-1; TRBD2 aligns across 13 bases. The germline gives CDR1 SGHTA, CDR2 FQGNSA. V trimming: 4 bases; J trimming: 7 bases; junction bases outside the gene matches: 4. The CDR3 totals 15 residues. CDR3 DNA sequence: TGTGCCAGCAGCTCAGGACTAGCGGGGGCAAATGAGCAGTTCTTC. The encoded protein is CASSSGLAGANEQFF.

The chain has TRBV7-9 and TRBJ1-1, with D unclear. Trimming cost V 3 bases and J 1 base, with 6 bases left between them. In germline, CDR1 is SEHNR, CDR2 FQNEAQ (reference sequence). CDR3 length: 13 residues. The CDR3 nucleotides read TGTGCCAGCAGCTTTCAGGAGAACACTGAAGCTTTCTTT. Its protein product is CASSFQENTEAFF.

V is TRBV7-9 and J is TRBJ2-5; TRBD2 matches 13 bases. The CDR3 covers 14 residues. CDR1 is SEHNR, CDR2 FQNEAQ, per germline (reference sequence). Trimming cost V 8 bases and J 2 bases; bases outside gene matches: 2. The CDR3 region has the DNA TGTGCCAGCGGACTAGCGGGGGCACAAGAGACCCAGTACTTC. It is translated as CASGLAGAQETQYF.

The chain uses TRBV27 and TRBJ2-3, with TRBD2 matching over 9 bases. V was clipped by 5 bases and J by 4 bases; unmatched bases: 10. CDR1 is MNHEY and CDR2 is SMNVEV in the germline V gene (reference sequence). This CDR3 spans 16 amino acids. The CDR3 region is CASSSPGLASPDTQYF. The CDR3 DNA reads as TGTGCCAGCAGTAGTCCCGGACTAGCGTCGCCAGATACGCAGTATTTT.

This clone appeared a few times. The chain has TRBV20-1 and TRBJ2-7; TRBD1 matches at 10 bases. The CDR3 has 15 amino acids. Per the germline V gene, CDR1 is DFQATT and CDR2 is SNEGSKA (reference sequence). The V and J ends lost 3 bases and 2 bases, in that order; junction bases with no gene match: 7. The CDR3 sequence is CSASPGGTGAYEQYV. The DNA for the CDR3 is TGCAGTGCTAGTCCCGGGGGGACAGGGGCCTACGAGCAGTACGTC.

J is TRBJ2-5 and V is TRBV30; D may match TRBD1 or TRBD2 (5 bases each). Trimming shortened V by 2 bases and J by 1 base, and 14 bases separated the two germline ends. Germline values: CDR1 GTSNPN, CDR2 SVGIG (reference sequence). The CDR3 has 15 amino acids. The CDR3 DNA reads TGTGCCTGGAGTCCCTGGGACGAGGGCCAAGAGACCCAGTACTTC. It translates to CAWSPWDEGQETQYF.

This clone has more than one count but fewer than ten. The J gene is TRBJ2-2, the V gene TRBV7-3, with 7 nucleotides matching TRBD1. The CDR3 has 15 amino acids. Germline CDR1 and CDR2: SGHTA and FQGTGA. The trim removed 5 bases at V and 0 bases at J, leaving 3 bases unmatched. The CDR3 protein is CASSRDSSNTGELFF. The CDR3 DNA is TGTGCCAGCAGCCGGGACAGCTCGAACACCGGGGAGCTGTTTTTT. Supplemented by reference TRBV7-3 and TRBJ2-2, the full variable domain reads GAGVSQTPSNKVTEKGKYVELRCDPISGHTALYWYRQSLGQGPEFLIYFQGTGAADDSGLPNDRFFAVRPEGSVSTLKIQRTERGDSAVYLCASSRDSSNTGELFFGEGSRLTVL.

This clone was seen more than once but under ten times. The genes are TRBV24-1 and TRBJ1-5, with a possible D match to TRBD1 (5 bases). The CDR3 loop spans 16 amino acids. The germline gives CDR1 KGHDR, CDR2 SFDVKD. The V end was cut by 3 bases, the J end by 8 bases, with 19 bases between. DNA for the CDR3: TGTGCCACCAGTGATAGCCGGACGGGGGATTTCGAGCCCCAGCATTTT. Residues: CATSDSRTGDFEPQHF.

The genes are TRBV3-1 (or the pseudogene TRBV3-2) and TRBJ2-1; the D gene is possibly TRBD2 (6 bases). The V gene lost 5 bases and the J gene lost 5 bases, with 13 bases spanning the gap. The length of the CDR3 is 14 residues. Germline CDR1 reads LGHDT; CDR2 reads YNNKEL (reference sequence). The DNA of the CDR3 is TGTGCCAGCAGCTACTGGGGGGATAACAATGAGCAGTTCTTC. Translating gives CASSYWGDNNEQFF.

V gene TRBV9 combines with J gene TRBJ2-3; 9 bases are a match to TRBD1. CDR1 SGDLS and CDR2 YYNGEE come from the germline V gene. This CDR3 region has 16 residues. V was clipped by 4 bases and J by 4 bases; unmatched bases: 10. The CDR3 coding sequence is TGTGCCAGCAGCATGGGACAGGGAGAGGGGGCAGATACGCAGTATTTT. Translated, it gives CASSMGQGEGADTQYF.

The V and J genes are TRBV4-2 and TRBJ2-7; possible D gene TRBD1, 5 bases. V was clipped by 0 bases and J by 3 bases, with 12 bases between them. The germline gives CDR1 LGHNA, CDR2 YNFKEQ. The CDR3 extends over 15 amino acids. The CDR3 sequence: CASSQDRQGYYEQYV. CDR3 coding DNA: TGTGCCAGCAGCCAAGATCGCCAGGGATACTACGAGCAGTACGTC.

The chain uses TRBV18 and TRBJ2-5; D ambiguous. Trimming shortened V by 0 bases and J by 1 base, and 6 bases separated the two germline ends. There are 14 residues in the CDR3. Germline V gives CDR1 KGHSH, CDR2 LQKENI. Here the CDR3 DNA reads TGTGCCAGCTCACCACCGAGTATCCAAGAGACCCAGTACTTC. Its protein product is CASSPPSIQETQYF.

This chain joins TRBV10-1 and TRBJ1-1; D remains ambiguous. Trimming shortened V by 6 bases and J by 4 bases, and 15 bases separated the two germline ends. Germline CDR1 is WNHNN and CDR2 is SYGVQD (reference sequence). This CDR3 contains 14 residues. The CDR3 nucleotides read TGCGCCAGCAGGGGGTCCGGCGGTGGCACTGAAGCTTTCTTT. This codes for CASRGSGGGTEAFF.

The J gene is TRBJ1-4, the V gene TRBV13; maybe TRBD1 (5 bases). The CDR3 consists of 16 residues. Trimming removed 0 bases at V and 4 bases at J, with 12 bases between. Per the germline V gene, CDR1 is PRHDT and CDR2 is FYEKMQ (reference sequence). The CDR3 region is CASSLGRGTHNEKLFF. CDR3 coding DNA: TGTGCCAGCAGCTTAGGCCGAGGGACCCATAATGAAAAACTGTTTTTT.

The chain employs TRBV5-1 and TRBJ1-1; perhaps TRBD1 as D (5 bases). The germline V and J ends were trimmed by 5 bases and 7 bases, with 12 bases remaining between them. Germline V gene sequence: CDR1 SGHRS, CDR2 YFSETQ. The CDR3 contains 12 residues. The CDR3 region is CASRSEGSEAFF. Here the CDR3 DNA reads TGCGCCAGCAGATCAGAGGGGAGTGAAGCTTTCTTT.

This sequence joins TRBV5-1 and TRBJ2-1; 10 nucleotides line up with TRBD1. V lost 4 bases and J lost 11; bases outside the gene matches: 12. The CDR3 loop spans 15 amino acids. Germline CDR1 SGHRS, CDR2 YFSETQ. The CDR3: CASSPQPGTGEQQFF. DNA for the CDR3: TGCGCCAGCAGCCCCCAGCCCGGGACAGGGGAACAGCAGTTCTTC.

The rearrangement joins TRBV18 to TRBJ2-5, with D maybe TRBD1 (6 bases). Germline CDR1 KGHSH, CDR2 LQKENI. CDR3 length equals 15 residues. Trimming shortened V by 2 bases and J by 5 bases, and 15 bases separated the two germline ends. CDR3 DNA: TGTGCCAGCTCACCATCACAGGGTAGCCTGGAGACCCAGTACTTC. This codes for CASSPSQGSLETQYF.

This chain joins TRBV6-1 and TRBJ1-2; D ambiguous. The CDR3 is made up of 13 amino acids. The V end was cut by 1 base, the J end by 4 bases, with 7 bases between. The germline gives CDR1 MNHNS, CDR2 SASEGT. The CDR3 region is CASSEDGSYGYTF. For the CDR3, the DNA is TGTGCCAGCAGTGAAGATGGGAGCTATGGCTACACCTTC.

V gene TRBV9 combines with J gene TRBJ1-4; D possibly corresponds to TRBD1 (6 bases). CDR3 length equals 16 residues. CDR1 SGDLS and CDR2 YYNGEE come from the germline V gene. V shed 3 bases and J shed 7 bases, with 19 bases lying between them. The CDR3 region is CASSEGDRGATEKLFF. CDR3 in DNA: TGTGCCAGCAGCGAGGGGGATCGGGGCGCGACTGAAAAACTGTTTTTT.

The rearrangement joins TRBV29-1 to TRBJ1-2; D perhaps matches TRBD1 (6 bases). Germline loops: CDR1 SQVTM, CDR2 ANQGSEA. Between the trimmed V and J ends, which lost 3 bases and 4 bases, there was a span of 12 bases. This CDR3 region has 13 residues. CDR3 nucleotides: TGCAGCGTTGATGTGGGGGGCGCCTATGGCTACACCTTC. Translation: CSVDVGGAYGYTF.

CDR3 amino acids: CASSLDSLNSPLHF. The CDR3 nucleotides are TGTGCCAGCAGCTTGGACAGTTTAAATTCACCCCTCCACTTT. J is TRBJ1-6 and V is TRBV5-4; no clear D. There are 14 residues in the CDR3. The germline gives CDR1 SGHNT, CDR2 YYREEE (reference sequence). V dropped 0 bases and J dropped 7 bases, with 8 bases sitting between them.

The rearrangement uses TRBV5-1 and TRBJ1-2; no firm D call. The CDR3 runs 14 residues. CDR1 is SGHRS, CDR2 YFSETQ, per germline. The V and J ends lost 0 bases and 7 bases respectively, with 13 bases between them. The CDR3 DNA sequence: TGCGCCAGCAGCTTGGGGCCACCTTATACTGGCTACACCTTC. Its translation: CASSLGPPYTGYTF. The full variable domain, completed using reference TRBV5-1 and TRBJ1-2, is KAGVTQTPRYLIKTRGQQVTLSCSPISGHRSVSWYQQTPGQGLQFLFEYFSETQRNKGNFPGRFSGRQFSNSRSEMNVSTLELGDSALYLCASSLGPPYTGYTFGSGTRLTVV.

CDR3 coding DNA: TGTGCCAGCAGCGAAGCGGGGGGGAGAGAGACCCAGTACTTC. It codes for CASSEAGGRETQYF. The chain employs TRBV25-1 and TRBJ2-5, with 10 bases that match TRBD2. The CDR3 is made up of 14 amino acids. CDR1 is MGHDK and CDR2 is SYGVNS in the germline V gene. V dropped 6 bases and J dropped 4; count of bases not matched to a gene: 5. The entire variable domain, with the rest obtained from reference TRBV25-1 and TRBJ2-5, is as follows: EADIYQTPRYLVIGTGKKITLECSQTMGHDKMYWYQQDPGMELHLIHYSYGVNSTEKGDLSSESTVSRIRTEHFPLTLESARPSHTSQYLCASSEAGGRETQYFGPGTRLLVL.

This chain joins TRBV13 and TRBJ2-5; the match to TRBD2 covers 9 bases. Germline assignment: CDR1 PRHDT and CDR2 FYEKMQ (reference sequence). Losses at the gene ends were 1 base for V and 5 bases for J; bases not matched to a gene: 11. This CDR3 is 17 amino acids long. The CDR3 nucleotides read TGTGCCAGCAGCTTAGTTTTCGGGGTAGCGGGGGAGGAGACCCAGTACTTC. Encoded protein: CASSLVFGVAGEETQYF.

The genes are TRBV9 and TRBJ1-3; D is unclear. V lost 0 bases and J lost 0, with 10 bases in between. Per the germline V gene, CDR1 is SGDLS and CDR2 is YYNGEE. The CDR3 sequence is 16 residues long. For the CDR3, the DNA is TGTGCCAGCAGCGTAGGATACCCAGTCTCTGGAAACACCATATATTTT. This encodes CASSVGYPVSGNTIYF.

The chain joins TRBV3-1 (or the pseudogene TRBV3-2) to TRBJ2-3, with TRBD1 matching 7 bases. From germline, CDR1 is LGHDT and CDR2 YNNKEL (reference sequence). The V gene end was trimmed by 4 bases and the J gene end by 4 bases; junction bases not matched to a gene: 2. The CDR3 extends over 13 amino acids. In nucleotides, the CDR3 is TGTGCCAGCAGCCGACAGGGATCAGATACGCAGTATTTT. It codes for CASSRQGSDTQYF.